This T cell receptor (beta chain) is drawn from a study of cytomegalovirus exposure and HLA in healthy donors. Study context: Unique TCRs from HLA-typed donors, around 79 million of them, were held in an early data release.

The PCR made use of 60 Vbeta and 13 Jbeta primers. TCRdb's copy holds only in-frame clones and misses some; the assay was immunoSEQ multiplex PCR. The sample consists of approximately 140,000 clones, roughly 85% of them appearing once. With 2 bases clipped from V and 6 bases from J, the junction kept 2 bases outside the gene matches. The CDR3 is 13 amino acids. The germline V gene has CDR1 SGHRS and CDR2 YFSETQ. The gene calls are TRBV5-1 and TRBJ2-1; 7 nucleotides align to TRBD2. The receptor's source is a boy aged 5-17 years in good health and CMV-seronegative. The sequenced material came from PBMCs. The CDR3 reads CASSFGTTNEQFF. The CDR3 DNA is TGCGCCAGCAGCTTCGGGACTACCAATGAGCAGTTCTTC.